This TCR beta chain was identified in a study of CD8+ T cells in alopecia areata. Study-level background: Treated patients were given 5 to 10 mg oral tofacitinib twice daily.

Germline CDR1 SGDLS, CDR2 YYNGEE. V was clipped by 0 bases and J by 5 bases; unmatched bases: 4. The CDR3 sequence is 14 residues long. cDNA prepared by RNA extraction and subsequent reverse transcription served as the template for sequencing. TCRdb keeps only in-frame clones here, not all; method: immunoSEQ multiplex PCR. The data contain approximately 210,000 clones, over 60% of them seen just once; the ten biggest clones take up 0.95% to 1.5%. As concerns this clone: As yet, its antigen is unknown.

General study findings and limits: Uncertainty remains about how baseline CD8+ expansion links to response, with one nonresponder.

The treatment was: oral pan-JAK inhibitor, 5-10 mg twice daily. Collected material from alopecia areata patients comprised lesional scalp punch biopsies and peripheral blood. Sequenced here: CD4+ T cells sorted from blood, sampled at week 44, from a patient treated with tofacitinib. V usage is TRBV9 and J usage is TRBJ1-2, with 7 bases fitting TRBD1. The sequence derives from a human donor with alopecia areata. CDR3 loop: CASSVGQGRYGYTF. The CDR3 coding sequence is TGTGCCAGCAGCGTAGGACAGGGAAGGTATGGCTACACCTTC.